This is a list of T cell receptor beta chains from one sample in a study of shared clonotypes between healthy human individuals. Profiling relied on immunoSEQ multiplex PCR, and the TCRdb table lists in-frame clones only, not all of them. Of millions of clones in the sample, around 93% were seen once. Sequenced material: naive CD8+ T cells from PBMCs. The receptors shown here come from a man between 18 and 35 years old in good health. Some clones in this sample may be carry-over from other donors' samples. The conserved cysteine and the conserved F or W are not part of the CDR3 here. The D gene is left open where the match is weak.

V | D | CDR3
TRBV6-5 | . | ASSYSSPGAYEQY
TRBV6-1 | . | ASSEAGGQYRVLNTEAF
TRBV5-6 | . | ASSPRTRSNNYGYT
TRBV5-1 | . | ASSLEGAGSNEQF
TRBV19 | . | ASSETGNEQF
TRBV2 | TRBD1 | ASSPGTGYPYEQY
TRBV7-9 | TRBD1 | ASSPKGQGLPYEQY
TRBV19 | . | ASSISLTLT
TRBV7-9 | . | ASPGRVFTDTQY
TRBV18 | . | ASSPPPGASSYNEQF
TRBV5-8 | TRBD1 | ASSLTGGTYEQY
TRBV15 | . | ATSREGVPYEQY
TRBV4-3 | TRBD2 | ASSQDTPSGYYNEQF
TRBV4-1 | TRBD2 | ASSQDPGTSGIEQY
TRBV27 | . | ASSPRKYEQY
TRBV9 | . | ASSPRGGIGDTQY